One and the same sample provided the 32 T cell receptor beta chains below, sequenced in a study of regulatory T cells in long-lasting Graves disease. Time point defined: newly diagnosed GD, antithyroid drugs for less than 3 months. PBMC-extracted RNA yielded the TCR library. According to the study, TCR beta libraries were built with iRepertoire HTBI primers and CDR3-region Arm-PCR. TCRdb recomputed calls from the multiplex PCR reads with MiXCR, one row per CDR3 protein. Among hundreds of thousands of distinct CDR3 sequences listed, roughly 13% were seen once. A further study also used this sample, focusing on T cells in Graves' hyperthyroidism and ophthalmopathy.

This specimen was peripheral blood mononuclear cells (PBMCs), taken at new diagnosis, from a patient treated with antithyroid drugs. Receptors originate from a man under 40 with Graves disease.

This sequence joins TRBV29-1 and TRBJ2-3; D gene unclear. Germline assignment: CDR1 SQVTM and CDR2 ANQGSEA. The ends were cut back, 6 bases at V and 11 bases at J, with 12 bases in the middle. The CDR3 runs 10 residues. CDR3 DNA: TGCAGCGTCGCCCTCTGGGAGCAGTATTTT. Translation gives CSVALWEQYF.

Details on this clonotype: This clone may be a read error of a much larger clone one base away. This rearrangement joins TRBV2 to TRBJ2-3; 8 positions agree with TRBD2. CDR3 size: 14 residues. J was trimmed by 2 bases and V by 10 bases; bases with no gene match: 8. Germline loops: CDR1 SNHLY, CDR2 FYNNEI. DNA of the CDR3: TGTGCCATCCGAATAGCGGGACCCACAGATACGCAGTATTTT. Protein: CAIRIAGPTDTQYF. Using reference TRBV2 and TRBJ2-3 for the parts outside the CDR3, the full variable domain is EPEVTQTPSHQVTQMGQEVILRCVPISNHLYFYWYRQILGQKVEFLVSFYNNEISEKSEIFDDQFSVERPDGSNFTLKIRSTKLEDSAMYFCAIRIAGPTDTQYFGPGTRLTVL.

This clonotype was detected ten times or more. The junction departs from the called germline gene at one end, perhaps through a read error. This chain links TRBV5-1 with TRBJ2-7; TRBD2 agrees at 11 bases. CDR1 SGHRS and CDR2 YFSETQ come from the germline V gene. The CDR3 contains 15 residues. The CDR3 DNA reads as TGTGCCAGCAGTCTCGGGACTAGCGGAAACTACGAGCAGTACTTC. Its translation: CASSLGTSGNYEQYF.

This clonotype came up many times. This chain links TRBV20-1 with TRBJ2-1, with TRBD2 matching over 7 bases. The CDR3 extends over 12 amino acids. Germline trimming cut 4 bases from V and 7 bases from J; bases unmatched to any gene: 4. The germline gives CDR1 DFQATT, CDR2 SNEGSKA (reference sequence). The CDR3 loop is CSATGGRNEQFF. Written as DNA, the CDR3 is TGCAGTGCTACGGGGGGTCGGAATGAGCAGTTCTTC.

This clonotype was recorded at least ten times. The V and J genes are TRBV5-1 and TRBJ1-2; D not resolved. Germline V lookup: CDR1 SGHRS, CDR2 YFSETQ. Trimming shortened V by 0 bases and J by 3 bases, and 6 bases separated the two germline ends. CDR3 size: 13 residues. CDR3 in DNA: TGCGCCAGCAGCTTGGCAGGCCACTATGGCTACACCTTC. Protein sequence: CASSLAGHYGYTF.

Many counts were recorded for this clonotype. The CDR3 DNA follows: TGTGCCAGGATCGAAGAAAAACTGTTTTTT. Amino acids: CARIEEKLFF. This chain connects TRBV24-1 to TRBJ1-4; D unresolved. The CDR3 consists of 10 residues. The germline CDR1 and CDR2 sequences are KGHDR and SFDVKD. V dropped 11 bases and J dropped 8 bases, with 8 bases sitting between them.

This clonotype was observed many times. The V and J genes are TRBV27 and TRBJ2-3; D is unclear. V lost 3 bases, J lost 0 bases, and 16 bases lay in between. Germline CDR1 MNHEY, CDR2 SMNVEV (reference sequence). The CDR3 runs 17 residues. The CDR3 coding sequence is TGTGCCAGCAGTTTGATAGGCCGAAGGTTGAGCACAGATACGCAGTATTTT. Protein product: CASSLIGRRLSTDTQYF.

The V and J genes are TRBV7-7 and TRBJ2-2; no definite D call. This CDR3 has 16 amino acids. With 5 bases removed from V and 5 bases from J, the gap between germline ends came to 18 bases. Germline V gene sequence: CDR1 SSHAT, CDR2 FNYEAQ (reference sequence). The CDR3, as DNA: TGTGCCAGCAGCCCCACAGCATCTCTGAAGACCGGGGAGCTGTTTTTT. Protein: CASSPTASLKTGELFF.

This clonotype was counted ten times or more. J is TRBJ2-7 and V is TRBV3-1, with 7 nucleotides matching TRBD2. The V and J ends lost 3 bases and 7 bases, in that order; junction bases with no gene match: 0. CDR1 LGHDT and CDR2 YNNKEL come from the germline V gene (reference sequence). The CDR3 runs to 11 residues. The CDR3 sequence is CASSQGGEQYF. CDR3 in DNA: TGTGCCAGCAGCCAGGGGGGGGAGCAGTACTTC.

This clonotype was found many times. This chain links TRBV9 with TRBJ2-1, with a tentative D call TRBD2 (6 bases). The CDR3 has 15 residues. Germline CDR1 is SGDLS and CDR2 is YYNGEE. Deletions cut 7 bases from V and 5 bases from J, with 19 bases between. CDR3 coding DNA: TGTGCCAGCTGTCCGGGACTCGAAGATAACAATGAGCAGTTCTTC. Its protein product is CASCPGLEDNNEQFF. Using reference TRBV9 and TRBJ2-1 for the parts outside the CDR3, the full variable domain is DSGVTQTPKHLITATGQRVTLRCSPRSGDLSVYWYQQSLDQGLQFLIQYYNGEERAKGNILERFSAQQFPDLHSELNLSSLELGDSALYFCASCPGLEDNNEQFFGPGTRLTVL.

CDR3 nucleotide sequence: TGTGCCAGCAGCGTAACCCACGGGACTAGCGGTTACAATGAGCAGTTCTTC. As protein: CASSVTHGTSGYNEQFF. The J gene is TRBJ2-1, the V gene TRBV9, with 11 bases identical to TRBD2. This CDR3 spans 17 amino acids. V gave up 1 base and J gave up 4 bases; unmatched junction bases: 7. CDR1 is SGDLS and CDR2 is YYNGEE in the germline V gene.

Of note for this clonotype: The junction differs from germline at one of its ends, possibly a read error. CDR3 in amino acids: CASSRTLTGNTEAFF. The CDR3 nucleotides read TGCGCCAGCAGCCGCACATTGACTGGGAACACTGAAGCTTTCTTT. This chain uses TRBV11-2 with TRBJ1-1; no clear D gene. The CDR3 totals 15 residues. Germline-derived CDR1 and CDR2 are SGHAT and FQNNGV.

Ten or more counts support this clonotype. The rearrangement links TRBV2 to TRBJ2-1, with D possibly TRBD1 on 6 matching bases. This CDR3 contains 14 residues. V lost 6 bases to trimming and J lost 0 bases, with 9 bases between them. In germline, CDR1 is SNHLY, CDR2 FYNNEI. The CDR3 DNA reads TGTGCCAGCAGGAGGGGGTCCTCCTACAATGAGCAGTTCTTC. Its translation: CASRRGSSYNEQFF.

The CDR3 DNA sequence: TGTGCCAGCAGCAGTAGCCCCCTAGCGGGAGTCACAGATACGCAGTATTTT. Protein sequence: CASSSSPLAGVTDTQYF. The V and J genes are TRBV7-9 and TRBJ2-3; 10 nucleotides agree with TRBD2. Germline V CDR1 and CDR2: SEHNR, FQNEAQ (reference sequence). The J segment lost 2 bases and the V segment lost 5 bases, leaving 10 bases of the junction unmatched. This CDR3 contains 17 residues.

This clonotype was seen ten or more times. This sequence joins TRBV11-2 and TRBJ2-4; 7 positions agree with TRBD1. The CDR3 runs to 13 residues. Trimming removed 5 bases from V and 7 bases from J; junction bases left unmatched: 5. Per germline, CDR1 SGHAT and CDR2 FQNNGV. CDR3 sequence reads: CASSTTGRNIQYF. The CDR3 DNA follows: TGTGCCAGCAGCACGACAGGGCGGAACATTCAGTACTTC.

The gene calls are TRBV7-7 and TRBJ2-6; D is uncertain. The germline V gene has CDR1 SSHAT and CDR2 FNYEAQ (reference sequence). Trimming removed 10 bases from V and 1 base from J, with 11 bases in between. The CDR3 sequence is 14 residues long. For the CDR3, the DNA is TGTGCCACTGGGGTCGCTTCTGGGGCCAACGTCCTGACTTTC. It encodes CATGVASGANVLTF.

At least ten counts were recorded for this clonotype. The chain is built from TRBV20-1 and TRBJ1-6, with D maybe TRBD1 (5 bases). Germline CDR1 and CDR2: DFQATT and SNEGSKA (reference sequence). V lost 5 bases and J 2 bases, leaving 16 bases between the germline ends. The CDR3 is 16 residues long. The CDR3 nucleotides are TGCAGTGCTTCCCAGGGACCGCCAACCTATAATTCACCCCTCCACTTT. Its protein is CSASQGPPTYNSPLHF.

Many counts were recorded for this clonotype. V is TRBV5-1 and J is TRBJ2-3; maybe TRBD2 (6 bases). Trimming stripped 0 bases from V and 1 base from J, with 15 bases between. Germline-derived CDR1 and CDR2 are SGHRS and YFSETQ. The CDR3 is 17 amino acids. The CDR3 DNA reads as TGCGCCAGCAGCTTGGACACACTAGGAGGGGGCACAGATACGCAGTATTTT. Its protein is CASSLDTLGGGTDTQYF.

The V call is TRBV12-3 or TRBV12-4, the J call TRBJ2-3, with 9 bases lining up with TRBD1. V shed 6 bases, J shed 0 bases, and the junction held 10 bases outside the gene matches. This CDR3 has 17 amino acids. The CDR3 DNA reads TGTGCCAGCAGCCAAAGCACAGGGGGCCCTAGCACAGATACGCAGTATTTT. Translated, it gives CASSQSTGGPSTDTQYF.

This clonotype was detected many times. The rearrangement links TRBV29-1 to TRBJ2-5, with D perhaps TRBD1 (5 bases). Trimming removed 5 bases from V and 4 bases from J, with 11 bases in between. CDR1 is SQVTM and CDR2 is ANQGSEA in the germline V gene. There are 12 residues in the CDR3. The CDR3 sequence is CSVLQVGETQYF. For the CDR3, the DNA is TGCAGCGTTTTACAGGTCGGAGAGACCCAGTACTTC.

This clonotype was found many times. This chain uses TRBV5-8 with TRBJ2-1; 8 nucleotides agree with TRBD2. V was pared by 1 base and J by 6 bases, with 6 bases of the junction left unmatched. Germline CDR1 is SGHTS and CDR2 is YDEGEE. This CDR3 has 15 amino acids. The DNA for the CDR3 is TGTGCCAGCAGCTTGATAGCGGGAATGGGCAATGAGCAGTTCTTC. It is translated as CASSLIAGMGNEQFF.

Many counts were recorded for this clonotype. CDR3: CASSPDRDSYEQYF. In DNA, the CDR3 is TGTGCCAGCAGTCCCGACAGGGACTCCTACGAGCAGTACTTC. This chain connects TRBV18 to TRBJ2-7; 7 bases fit TRBD1. Germline assignment: CDR1 KGHSH and CDR2 LQKENI. After removal of 8 bases from V and 0 bases from J, the junction contained 7 bases not matched to a gene. The CDR3 runs 14 residues.

The table lists this clonotype with many counts. The genes are TRBV11-2 and TRBJ2-2, with D unresolved. The length of the CDR3 is 14 residues. CDR1 is SGHAT and CDR2 is FQNNGV in the germline V gene. V was shortened by 2 bases and J by 1 base, with 5 bases between the two germline ends. CDR3 bases: TGTGCCAGCAGCTTACGAGAGAACACCGGGGAGCTGTTTTTT. The encoded protein is CASSLRENTGELFF.

This clonotype was recorded a few times. The CDR3: CASSGTLNQPQHF. CDR3 DNA sequence: TGTGCCAGCAGTGGGACGCTCAATCAGCCCCAGCATTTT. V and J are TRBV12-3 or TRBV12-4 and TRBJ1-5, with TRBD1 as a possible D gene (5 bases). CDR3 length: 13 residues. The V end lost 5 bases, the J end lost 3 bases, and 8 bases lay between the germline ends.

This clonotype was found a few times. A clone one base away is much larger, so this may be a read error. This chain links TRBV2 with TRBJ1-5; 11 bases agree with TRBD1. From germline, CDR1 is SNHLY and CDR2 FYNNEI. J lost 9 bases, V lost 7 bases, and 17 bases had no gene match. CDR3 length: 17 residues. The DNA of the CDR3 is TGTGCCAGCATGATGGGGAAGGACAGGGGGCTTCATCGGCCCCAGCATTTT. Translation: CASMMGKDRGLHRPQHF. The full variable domain, rest sourced from reference TRBV2 and TRBJ1-5, is EPEVTQTPSHQVTQMGQEVILRCVPISNHLYFYWYRQILGQKVEFLVSFYNNEISEKSEIFDDQFSVERPDGSNFTLKIRSTKLEDSAMYFCASMMGKDRGLHRPQHFGDGTRLSIL.

This clonotype was counted ten times or more. V usage is TRBV28 and J usage is TRBJ1-3, with 7 bases aligning to TRBD1. Germline trimming cut 5 bases from V and 0 bases from J; bases unmatched to any gene: 13. Germline lookup yields CDR1 MDHEN and CDR2 SYDVKM. This CDR3 comprises 18 residues. CDR3 region: CASSISKGGRGSGNTIYF. CDR3 sequence (DNA): TGTGCCAGCAGTATTTCTAAAGGGGGCAGGGGCTCTGGAAACACCATATATTTT.

This rearrangement joins TRBV5-1 to TRBJ2-3; a weak D match, TRBD2 (6 bases). Germline V gene lookup returns CDR1 SGHRS and CDR2 YFSETQ. This CDR3 contains 17 residues. The V end was cut by 4 bases, the J end by 0 bases, with 18 bases between. This CDR3 reads CASSGIALGGSTDTQYF. The CDR3 coding sequence is TGCGCCAGCAGCGGTATAGCTCTTGGGGGGAGCACAGATACGCAGTATTTT.

This clonotype has a handful of counts. The V call is TRBV20-1, the J call TRBJ2-3; TRBD2 matches 7 bases. The CDR3 is 16 residues long. The germline CDR1 and CDR2 sequences are DFQATT and SNEGSKA (reference sequence). Trimming removed 5 bases from V and 2 bases from J; junction bases left unmatched: 13. The chain's CDR3 is CSALAGVRTTTDTQYF. The CDR3 DNA reads TGCAGTGCTCTTGCGGGAGTAAGAACTACCACAGATACGCAGTATTTT.

This clonotype was found many times. This chain connects TRBV15 to TRBJ2-7; 7 bases map to TRBD1. Germline V gene lookup returns CDR1 LNHNV and CDR2 YYDKDF (reference sequence). Trimming cost V 0 bases and J 6 bases; bases outside gene matches: 8. The CDR3 runs to 15 residues. This CDR3 reads CATSRDFQGVSEQYF. The CDR3 bases are TGTGCCACCAGCAGAGATTTTCAGGGGGTTTCCGAGCAGTACTTC.

This clonotype occurred a few times. The chain is built from TRBV20-1 and TRBJ2-1, with 8 bases aligning to TRBD2. Germline loops: CDR1 DFQATT, CDR2 SNEGSKA (reference sequence). The CDR3 sequence is 14 residues long. V gave up 3 bases and J gave up 5 bases; unmatched junction bases: 6. The CDR3 reads CSARDGRGDNEQFF. CDR3 DNA sequence: TGCAGTGCTAGGGACGGGAGGGGAGACAATGAGCAGTTCTTC.

V is TRBV27 and J is TRBJ2-7; D may be TRBD1 (6 bases). Germline V gene sequence: CDR1 MNHEY, CDR2 SMNVEV (reference sequence). Trimming took 1 base from V and 6 from J, leaving 16 bases between them. The CDR3 loop spans 15 amino acids. The CDR3 DNA follows: TGTGCCAGCAGTTTATTAGGGACACAAATCTCCGAGCAGTACTTC. Translation: CASSLLGTQISEQYF.

This clonotype was observed at least ten times. The chain uses TRBV12-3 or TRBV12-4 and TRBJ2-3, with TRBD1 identical over 8 bases. The ends lost 6 bases at V and 4 bases at J; junction bases unmatched: 15. The CDR3 has 17 amino acids. The CDR3 protein is CASSLDRGRSGSDTQYF. Here the CDR3 DNA reads TGTGCCAGCAGCCTCGACAGGGGACGTAGTGGTTCAGATACGCAGTATTTT.